This record concerns one T cell receptor (beta chain) sequence. The data originate from a study of T cell changes during pregnancy in multiple sclerosis. TCRdb's copy holds only in-frame clones and misses some; the assay was immunoSEQ multiplex PCR. Seen here are 55,000 to 65,000 clones, 92% observed once, and the top ten hold over 0.8%. Germline-derived CDR1 and CDR2 are LNHDA and SQIVND (reference sequence). V lost 11 bases, J lost 9 bases, and 18 bases stayed unmatched. CDR3 size: 15 residues. This material consisted of peripheral blood, taken in the first trimester of pregnancy. The genes are TRBV19 and TRBJ2-1; TRBD2 agrees at 8 bases. The clonotype originates from a female donor with multiple sclerosis, enrolled in a pregnancy study. The CDR3 DNA follows: TGTGCCGCCTCGCCAGGCAGCGCCGGGGGGGGTGAGCAGTTCTTC. Residues: CAASPGSAGGGEQFF.